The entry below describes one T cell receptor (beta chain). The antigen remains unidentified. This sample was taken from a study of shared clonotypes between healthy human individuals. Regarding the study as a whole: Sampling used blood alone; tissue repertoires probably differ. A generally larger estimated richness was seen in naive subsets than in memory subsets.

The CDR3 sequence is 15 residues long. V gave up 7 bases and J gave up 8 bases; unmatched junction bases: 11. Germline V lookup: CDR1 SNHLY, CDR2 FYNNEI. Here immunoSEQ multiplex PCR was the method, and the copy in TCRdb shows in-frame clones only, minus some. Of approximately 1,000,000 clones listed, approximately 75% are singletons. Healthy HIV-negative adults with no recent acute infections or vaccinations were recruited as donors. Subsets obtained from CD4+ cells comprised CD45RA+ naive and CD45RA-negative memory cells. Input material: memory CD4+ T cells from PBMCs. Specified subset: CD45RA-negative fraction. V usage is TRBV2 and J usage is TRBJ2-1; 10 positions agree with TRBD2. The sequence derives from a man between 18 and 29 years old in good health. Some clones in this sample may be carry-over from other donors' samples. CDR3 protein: CASKPLAGALDEQFF. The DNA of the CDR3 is TGTGCCAGCAAGCCCCTAGCGGGAGCTTTAGATGAGCAGTTCTTC.